What follows are 27 T cell receptor beta chains derived from one specimen sequenced in a study of blood T cell repertoires in COVID-19. Profiling relied on immunoSEQ multiplex PCR, and the TCRdb table lists in-frame clones only, not all of them. Of around 250,000 clones in the sample, 91% were seen once. The sample consisted of PBMCs or T cells enriched from blood (not recorded which). The receptors were gathered from a human donor in a cohort exposed to, infected with or recovered from COVID-19 (not recorded which). The donor label of this sample is uncertain.

For the CDR3, the DNA is TGCGCCAGCAGCTTGGAGGGACAGGGGTTAGGTTCACCCCTCCACTTT. It specifies CASSLEGQGLGSPLHF. The chain is built from TRBV5-1 and TRBJ1-6; 10 bases line up with TRBD1. The germline CDR1 and CDR2 sequences are SGHRS and YFSETQ. V lost 0 bases, J lost 9 bases, and 6 bases stayed unmatched. The CDR3 is made up of 16 amino acids.

The chain recombines TRBV13 with TRBJ1-2, with 9 bases fitting TRBD1. After removal of 5 bases from V and 6 bases from J, the junction contained 7 bases not matched to a gene. The CDR3 length is 14 residues. Germline loops: CDR1 PRHDT, CDR2 FYEKMQ (reference sequence). For the CDR3, the DNA is TGTGCCAGCAGCCATACGACAGGGGGTGATGGCTACACCTTC. Protein product: CASSHTTGGDGYTF.

V is TRBV11-1 and J is TRBJ1-1, with 8 bases identical to TRBD1. Trimming took 5 bases from V and 10 from J; bases not matched to a gene: 12. Per the germline V gene, CDR1 is SGHAT and CDR2 is FQDESV (reference sequence). The CDR3 has 14 amino acids. The CDR3: CASSQTTGAGRAFF. CDR3 nucleotides: TGTGCCAGCAGCCAAACGACAGGGGCGGGCCGAGCTTTCTTT.

The V gene is TRBV7-9, the J gene TRBJ2-3, with D perhaps matching TRBD1 (7 bases). The CDR3 sequence is 17 residues long. V lost 3 bases and J 6 bases, leaving 22 bases between the germline ends. The V gene's germline CDR1 is SEHNR and CDR2 FQNEAQ (reference sequence). CDR3 protein: CASSFPPGDSYLDTQYF. The DNA of the CDR3 is TGTGCCAGCAGCTTCCCCCCGGGGGACAGCTACCTTGATACGCAGTATTTT.

The genes are TRBV18 and TRBJ2-1, with TRBD1 identical over 10 bases. V dropped 6 bases and J dropped 3; count of bases not matched to a gene: 5. The CDR3 is 15 residues long. Germline V gives CDR1 KGHSH, CDR2 LQKENI. In nucleotides, the CDR3 is TGTGCCAGCTCCTTTGGACAGGGGGACTACAATGAGCAGTTCTTC. Protein: CASSFGQGDYNEQFF.

The chain combines TRBV9 with TRBJ2-1; 10 nucleotides agree with TRBD2. Trimming took 0 bases from V and 4 from J; bases not matched to a gene: 4. From germline, CDR1 is SGDLS and CDR2 YYNGEE. The CDR3 loop spans 16 amino acids. The CDR3 bases are TGTGCCAGCAGCGTAGAGACTAGCGGGCTTTACAATGAGCAGTTCTTC. This sequence encodes CASSVETSGLYNEQFF.

The V gene is TRBV4-1, the J gene TRBJ2-1; 8 bases agree with TRBD2. With 0 bases clipped from V and 7 bases from J, the junction kept 5 bases outside the gene matches. The length of the CDR3 is 15 residues. Per the germline V gene, CDR1 is MGHRA and CDR2 is YSYEKL. CDR3 DNA sequence: TGCGCCAGCAGCCAAGACTCGGGGGGGGTTAATGAGCAGTTCTTC. As protein: CASSQDSGGVNEQFF.

The genes are TRBV19 and TRBJ1-1, with D tentatively TRBD1 (5 bases). The ends were cut back, 5 bases at V and 1 base at J, with 14 bases in the middle. This CDR3 is 15 amino acids long. The germline V gene encodes CDR1 LNHDA and CDR2 SQIVND (reference sequence). The CDR3 DNA sequence: TGTGCCAGTAGTCCTCAGGGTTCCCAGAACACTGAAGCTTTCTTT. It codes for CASSPQGSQNTEAFF. The whole variable domain, filled in from reference TRBV19 and TRBJ1-1, reads DGGITQSPKYLFRKEGQNVTLSCEQNLNHDAMYWYRQDPGQGLRLIYYSQIVNDFQKGDIAEGYSVSREKKESFPLTVTSAQKNPTAFYLCASSPQGSQNTEAFFGQGTRLTVV.

The chain is built from TRBV18 and TRBJ1-3; 8 bases match TRBD1. This CDR3 spans 16 amino acids. Germline V gene data show CDR1 as KGHSH and CDR2 as LQKENI. The trim removed 2 bases at V and 0 bases at J, leaving 3 bases unmatched. CDR3 in amino acids: CASSPGQGYSGNTIYF. The CDR3 bases are TGTGCCAGCTCACCAGGACAGGGCTACTCTGGAAACACCATATATTTT.

The chain couples TRBV18 to TRBJ1-4, with D unclear. Trimming cost V 5 bases and J 2 bases, with 15 bases left between them. The CDR3 runs 16 residues. Germline-derived CDR1 and CDR2 are KGHSH and LQKENI. The CDR3, as DNA: TGTGCCAGCTCATCGAGGGCCCCGCAGACTAATGAAAAACTGTTTTTT. Protein: CASSSRAPQTNEKLFF. Supplemented by reference TRBV18 and TRBJ1-4, the full variable domain reads NAGVMQNPRHLVRRRGQEARLRCSPMKGHSHVYWYRQLPEEGLKFMVYLQKENIIDESGMPKERFSAEFPKEGPSILRIQQVVRGDSAAYFCASSSRAPQTNEKLFFGSGTQLSVL.

This chain joins TRBV6-5 and TRBJ2-7; no definite D call. Germline V gives CDR1 MNHEY, CDR2 SVGAGI. The V gene lost 8 bases and the J gene lost 9 bases, with 17 bases spanning the gap. The CDR3 has 12 amino acids. As DNA, the CDR3 is TGTGCCAGCGGCACAGCCCGTGGCGTGCAGTACTTC. Its translation: CASGTARGVQYF.

The chain is built from TRBV4-3 and TRBJ2-2; 7 bases line up with TRBD2. Germline V gene sequence: CDR1 LGHNA, CDR2 YSLEER. This CDR3 comprises 19 residues. The V gene end was trimmed by 0 bases and the J gene end by 1 base; junction bases not matched to a gene: 11. This CDR3 is CASSQDITAGAGNTGELFF. Written as DNA, the CDR3 is TGCGCCAGCAGCCAAGATATCACGGCGGGAGCAGGGAACACCGGGGAGCTGTTTTTT.

The rearrangement uses TRBV7-2 and TRBJ2-7, with D possibly matching TRBD1 (5 bases). The ends were cut back, 8 bases at V and 5 bases at J, with 10 bases in the middle. CDR1 SGHTA and CDR2 FQGNSA come from the germline V gene. The CDR3 is 11 amino acids. The CDR3 spells CASGALHEQYF. CDR3 nucleotide sequence: TGTGCCAGCGGGGCCCTTCACGAGCAGTACTTC. Supplemented by reference TRBV7-2 and TRBJ2-7, the full variable domain reads GAGVSQSPSNKVTEKGKDVELRCDPISGHTALYWYRQSLGQGLEFLIYFQGNSAPDKSGLPSDRFSAERTGGSVSTLTIQRTQQEDSAVYLCASGALHEQYFGPGTRLTVT.

The DNA for the CDR3 is TGTGCCAGCAGCCACGGGGAGGGAGGAGAGACCCAGTACTTC. Its translation is CASSHGEGGETQYF. This chain links TRBV11-2 with TRBJ2-5, with TRBD2 matching over 7 bases. CDR3 length: 14 residues. Unmatched junction bases numbered 7, after V lost 5 bases and J lost 4 bases. CDR1 SGHAT and CDR2 FQNNGV come from the germline V gene.

The CDR3 region is CASSVLAGFTGELFF. In DNA, the CDR3 is TGTGCCAGCAGTGTTCTAGCGGGTTTTACCGGGGAGCTGTTTTTT. This chain joins TRBV2 and TRBJ2-2, with 8 bases that match TRBD2. Germline loops: CDR1 SNHLY, CDR2 FYNNEI. Trimming cost V 4 bases and J 5 bases; bases outside gene matches: 6. There are 15 residues in the CDR3.

This chain joins TRBV5-1 and TRBJ1-2, with no clear D. The CDR3 length is 14 residues. Trimming pared 5 bases from V and 2 bases from J, leaving 13 bases between. Germline CDR1 and CDR2: SGHRS and YFSETQ. The CDR3 loop is CASSRDTVNYGYTF. CDR3 sequence (DNA): TGCGCCAGCAGTCGAGATACTGTGAACTATGGCTACACCTTC.

The chain couples TRBV25-1 to TRBJ1-1; no reliable D call. This CDR3 contains 13 residues. Trimming removed 4 bases at V and 7 bases at J, with 13 bases between. CDR1 and CDR2 from the germline V gene are MGHDK and SYGVNS. CDR3 nucleotide sequence: TGTGCCAGCAGTGGCCAGCCCGGAGGTGAAGCTTTCTTT. Encoded protein: CASSGQPGGEAFF.

This rearrangement joins TRBV30 to TRBJ1-2, with 11 bases aligning to TRBD1. CDR1 GTSNPN and CDR2 SVGIG come from the germline V gene (reference sequence). The CDR3 contains 14 residues. The junction had 2 bases not matched to a gene; V was cut back by 1 base and J by 4 bases. CDR3 sequence: CAWSAGTGGYGYTF. The CDR3 DNA is TGTGCCTGGAGTGCCGGGACAGGGGGCTATGGCTACACCTTC.

This clone has only one observation. The rearrangement uses TRBV9 and TRBJ1-5, with unresolved D. The CDR3 runs to 14 residues. Germline V gene sequence: CDR1 SGDLS, CDR2 YYNGEE. Trimming left V 0 bases short and J 6 bases short, with 10 bases between. The CDR3 reads CASSVGSVGQPQHF. DNA for the CDR3: TGTGCCAGCAGCGTAGGGAGTGTGGGTCAGCCCCAGCATTTT. The full variable domain, with the rest looked up from reference TRBV9 and TRBJ1-5, is DSGVTQTPKHLITATGQRVTLRCSPRSGDLSVYWYQQSLDQGLQFLIQYYNGEERAKGNILERFSAQQFPDLHSELNLSSLELGDSALYFCASSVGSVGQPQHFGDGTRLSIL.

V usage is TRBV28 and J usage is TRBJ1-6; possible D gene TRBD1, 5 bases. Trimming took 8 bases from V and 5 from J, leaving 10 bases between them. The CDR3 sequence is 13 residues long. Germline V gives CDR1 MDHEN, CDR2 SYDVKM. The CDR3 nucleotides read TGTGCCAGCGAGACAGCGAATAATTCACCCCTCCACTTT. It yields the protein CASETANNSPLHF. The whole variable domain, filled in from reference TRBV28 and TRBJ1-6, reads DVKVTQSSRYLVKRTGEKVFLECVQDMDHENMFWYRQDPGLGLRLIYFSYDVKMKEKGDIPEGYSVSREKKERFSLILESASTNQTSMYLCASETANNSPLHFGNGTRLTVT.

The genes are TRBV19 and TRBJ1-5, with 8 bases identical to TRBD1. The V gene's germline CDR1 is LNHDA and CDR2 SQIVND (reference sequence). V was clipped by 6 bases and J by 7 bases; unmatched bases: 8. The CDR3 covers 14 residues. The CDR3 DNA follows: TGTGCCAGTAGAGGACAGGGTGGGAGACAGCCCCAGCATTTT. Translating gives CASRGQGGRQPQHF.

The V and J genes are TRBV18 and TRBJ2-2; the match to TRBD2 covers 11 bases. This CDR3 has 17 residues. Germline V gene sequence: CDR1 KGHSH, CDR2 LQKENI. Trimming took 0 bases from V and 4 from J; bases not matched to a gene: 4. The chain's CDR3 is CASSPPSTSGVTGELFF. DNA for the CDR3: TGTGCCAGCTCACCACCGTCGACTAGCGGGGTCACCGGGGAGCTGTTTTTT.

This sequence joins TRBV4-3 and TRBJ1-1, with unresolved D. Germline loops: CDR1 LGHNA, CDR2 YSLEER. This CDR3 spans 14 amino acids. Trimming removed 0 bases at V and 1 base at J, with 6 bases between. CDR3 nucleotides: TGCGCCAGCAGCCAAGATCAGGAGAACACTGAAGCTTTCTTT. Protein: CASSQDQENTEAFF.

The V call is TRBV9, the J call TRBJ1-5, with 7 bases that match TRBD1. Germline CDR1 and CDR2: SGDLS and YYNGEE. The V segment lost 4 bases and the J segment 3 bases; nucleotides outside the gene matches: 4. This CDR3 region has 14 residues. The CDR3 sequence is CASSPGTDNQPQHF. CDR3 nucleotide sequence: TGTGCCAGCAGCCCAGGGACAGACAATCAGCCCCAGCATTTT.

The gene calls are TRBV7-2 and TRBJ2-3; D is unresolved. From germline, CDR1 is SGHTA and CDR2 FQGNSA. This CDR3 is 13 amino acids long. Trimming took 1 base from V and 4 from J, leaving 6 bases between them. CDR3 DNA: TGTGCCAGCAGCTTAGGACTGCCAGATACGCAGTATTTT. As protein: CASSLGLPDTQYF.

As regards this clone: Other DNA sequences within the sample encode an identical CDR3. V usage is TRBV18 and J usage is TRBJ2-5, with 8 bases identical to TRBD1. Losses at the gene ends were 3 bases for V and 3 bases for J; bases not matched to a gene: 0. CDR3 size: 13 residues. Germline V lookup: CDR1 KGHSH, CDR2 LQKENI. The CDR3 protein is CASSPDREETQYF. CDR3 in DNA: TGTGCCAGCTCACCGGACAGGGAAGAGACCCAGTACTTC.

This clone was counted a single time. The CDR3 sequence is CASSLETQGATDEQYF. The CDR3 bases are TGTGCCAGCAGCTTGGAGACACAGGGAGCAACCGACGAGCAGTACTTC. The chain uses TRBV5-6 and TRBJ2-7; D is perhaps TRBD1 (6 bases). The ends were cut back, 0 bases at V and 5 bases at J, with 18 bases in the middle. This CDR3 comprises 16 residues. Germline CDR1 is SGHDT and CDR2 is YYEEEE.